This TCR beta chain came from a study of shared clonotypes between healthy human individuals. In the study overall: Three plates were used per donor for CD4 naive, three for CD4 memory, two for CD8 naive and one for CD8 memory. Study observations and caveats: In contrast to clonotypes shared by all four donors, non-shared clonotypes had lower generation probabilities.

The CDR3 has 16 residues. Germline trimming cut 4 bases from V and 0 bases from J; bases unmatched to any gene: 4. Germline CDR1 reads LGHNA; CDR2 reads YSLEER. For this clone: Its antigen is unidentified.

For every subset, genomic DNA was evenly distributed across several immunoSEQ plates. Profiling relied on immunoSEQ multiplex PCR, and the TCRdb table lists in-frame clones only, not all of them. The sample has approximately 2.3 million clones; approximately 95% are singletons. Sequenced input: naive CD4+ T cells from PBMCs. Subset here: CD45RA+ positively selected. The sequence was obtained from a man younger than 35 in good health. Some clones in this sample may be carry-over from other donors' samples. This rearrangement joins TRBV4-3 to TRBJ2-2; 8 bases fit TRBD1. In DNA, the CDR3 is TGCGCCAGCAGCCGACGGGACAGGCCGAACACCGGGGAGCTGTTTTTT. This codes for CASSRRDRPNTGELFF.